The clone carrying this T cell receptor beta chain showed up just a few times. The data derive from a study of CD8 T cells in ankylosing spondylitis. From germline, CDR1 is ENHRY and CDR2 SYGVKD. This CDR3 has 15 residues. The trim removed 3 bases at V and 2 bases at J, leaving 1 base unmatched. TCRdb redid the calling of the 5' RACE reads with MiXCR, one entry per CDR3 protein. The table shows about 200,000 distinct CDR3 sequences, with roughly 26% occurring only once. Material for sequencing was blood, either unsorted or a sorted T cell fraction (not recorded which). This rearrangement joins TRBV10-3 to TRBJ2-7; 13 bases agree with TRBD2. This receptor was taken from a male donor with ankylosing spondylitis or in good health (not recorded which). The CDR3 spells CAISELAGGTYEQYF. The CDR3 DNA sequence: TGTGCCATCAGTGAACTAGCGGGAGGGACCTACGAGCAGTACTTC.